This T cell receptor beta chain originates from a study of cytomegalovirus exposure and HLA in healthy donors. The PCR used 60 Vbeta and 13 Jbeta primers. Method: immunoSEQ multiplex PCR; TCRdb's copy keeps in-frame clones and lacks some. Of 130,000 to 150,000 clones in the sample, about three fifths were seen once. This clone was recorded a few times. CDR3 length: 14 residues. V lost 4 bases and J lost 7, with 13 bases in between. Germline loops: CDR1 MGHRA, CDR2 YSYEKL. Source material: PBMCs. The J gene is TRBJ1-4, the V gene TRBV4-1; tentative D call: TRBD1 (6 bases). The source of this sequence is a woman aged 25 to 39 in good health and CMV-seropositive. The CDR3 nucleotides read TGCGCCAGCAGCCTCCGCCACAGGGTTGAAAAACTGTTTTTT. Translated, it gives CASSLRHRVEKLFF.